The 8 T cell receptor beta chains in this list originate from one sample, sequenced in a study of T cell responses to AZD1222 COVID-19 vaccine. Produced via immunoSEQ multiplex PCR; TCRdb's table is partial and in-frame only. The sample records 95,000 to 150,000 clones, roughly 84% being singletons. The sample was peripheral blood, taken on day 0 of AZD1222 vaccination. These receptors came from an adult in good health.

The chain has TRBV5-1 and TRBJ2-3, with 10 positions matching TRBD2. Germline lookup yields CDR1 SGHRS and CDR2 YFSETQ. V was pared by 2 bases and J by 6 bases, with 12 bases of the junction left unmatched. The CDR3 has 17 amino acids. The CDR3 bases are TGCGCCAGCAGCTTCACGGCTAGCGGGGGATCCAGGGATACGCAGTATTTT. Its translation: CASSFTASGGSRDTQYF.

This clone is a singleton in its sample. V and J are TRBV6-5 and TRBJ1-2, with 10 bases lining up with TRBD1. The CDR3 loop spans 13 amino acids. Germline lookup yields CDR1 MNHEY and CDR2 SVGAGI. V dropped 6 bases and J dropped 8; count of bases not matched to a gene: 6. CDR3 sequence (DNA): TGTGCCAGCAGCTTGCGGGACAGGGGAGGCTACACCTTC. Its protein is CASSLRDRGGYTF.

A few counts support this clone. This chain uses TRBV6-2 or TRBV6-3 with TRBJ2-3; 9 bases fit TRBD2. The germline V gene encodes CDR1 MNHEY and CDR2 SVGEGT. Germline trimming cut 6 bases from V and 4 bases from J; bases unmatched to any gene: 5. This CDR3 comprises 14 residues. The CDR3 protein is CASSWSGGPDTQYF. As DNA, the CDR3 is TGTGCCAGCAGCTGGAGCGGGGGGCCAGATACGCAGTATTTT.

Here the CDR3 DNA reads TGTGCCAGCATGGCACAGGGTCGATTTGGTGAAGCTTTCTTT. This translates into CASMAQGRFGEAFF. The V gene is TRBV27, the J gene TRBJ1-1; weak D call: TRBD1 (6 bases). Trimming pared 7 bases from V and 7 bases from J, leaving 19 bases between. Per the germline V gene, CDR1 is MNHEY and CDR2 is SMNVEV (reference sequence). The CDR3 spans 14 residues.

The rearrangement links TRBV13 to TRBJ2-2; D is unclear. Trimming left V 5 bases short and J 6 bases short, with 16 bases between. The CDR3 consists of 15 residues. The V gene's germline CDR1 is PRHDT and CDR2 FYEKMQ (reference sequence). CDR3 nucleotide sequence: TGTGCCAGCAGCAAACACCCCCCGAGAGCCGGGGAGCTGTTTTTT. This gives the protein CASSKHPPRAGELFF.

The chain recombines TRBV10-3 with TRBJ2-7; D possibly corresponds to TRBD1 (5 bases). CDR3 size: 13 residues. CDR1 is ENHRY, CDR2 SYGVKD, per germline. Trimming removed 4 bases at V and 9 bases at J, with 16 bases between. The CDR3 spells CAISAQGLLSQYF. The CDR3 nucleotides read TGTGCCATCAGTGCCCAGGGCCTCCTTTCGCAGTACTTC.

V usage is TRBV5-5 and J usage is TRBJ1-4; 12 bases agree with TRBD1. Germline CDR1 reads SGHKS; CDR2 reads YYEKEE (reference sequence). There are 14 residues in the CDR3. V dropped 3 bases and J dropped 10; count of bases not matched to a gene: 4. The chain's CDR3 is CASSWDRGRRKLFF. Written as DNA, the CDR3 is TGTGCCAGCAGCTGGGACAGGGGGCGTCGAAAACTGTTTTTT.

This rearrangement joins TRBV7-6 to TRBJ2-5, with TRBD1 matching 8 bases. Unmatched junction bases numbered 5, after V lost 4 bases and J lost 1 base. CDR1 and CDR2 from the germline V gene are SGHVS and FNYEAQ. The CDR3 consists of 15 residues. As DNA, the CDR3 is TGTGCCAGCAGCTCTCCTGACAGGGGCCAAGAGACCCAGTACTTC. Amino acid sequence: CASSSPDRGQETQYF. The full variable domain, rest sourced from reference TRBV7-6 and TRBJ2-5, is GAGVSQSPRYKVTKRGQDVALRCDPISGHVSLYWYRQALGQGPEFLTYFNYEAQQDKSGLPNDRFSAERPEGSISTLTIQRTEQRDSAMYRCASSSPDRGQETQYFGPGTRLLVL.